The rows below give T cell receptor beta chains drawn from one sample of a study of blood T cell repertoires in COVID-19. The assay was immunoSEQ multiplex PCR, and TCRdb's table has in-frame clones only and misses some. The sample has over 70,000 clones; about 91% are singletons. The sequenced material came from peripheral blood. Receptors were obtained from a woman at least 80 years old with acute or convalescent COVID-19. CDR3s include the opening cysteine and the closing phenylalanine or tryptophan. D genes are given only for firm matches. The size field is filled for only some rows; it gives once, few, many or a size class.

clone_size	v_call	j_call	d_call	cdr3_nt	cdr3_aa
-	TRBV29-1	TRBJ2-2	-	TGCAGCGTTGAGGGCTGGGGGGGCGCCGGGGAGCTGTTTTTT	CSVEGWGGAGELFF
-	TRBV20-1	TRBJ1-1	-	TGCAGTGTCAGGGTGAACACTGAAGCTTTCTTT	CSVRVNTEAFF
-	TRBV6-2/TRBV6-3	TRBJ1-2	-	TGTGCCAGCAGTTACTCGATGCAAGATCGGGACTATGGCTACACCTTC	CASSYSMQDRDYGYTF
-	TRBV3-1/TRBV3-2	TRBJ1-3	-	TGTGCCAGCAGCCAACTACAGCTTGGAAACACCATATATTTT	CASSQLQLGNTIYF
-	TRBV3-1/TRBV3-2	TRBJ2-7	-	TGTGCCAGCAGCCTCGGCCCGGGGGCCTACGAGCAGTACTTC	CASSLGPGAYEQYF
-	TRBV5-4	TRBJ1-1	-	TGTGCCAGCAGCTTGAACAGGCTGAACACTGAAGCTTTCTTT	CASSLNRLNTEAFF
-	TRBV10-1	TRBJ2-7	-	TGCGCCAGCAGTCCTAGACTCTACCACGAGCAGTACTTC	CASSPRLYHEQYF
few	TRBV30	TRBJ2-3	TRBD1	TGTGCCTGGAGTGGCGGACAGGGTACGCAGTATTTT	CAWSGGQGTQYF
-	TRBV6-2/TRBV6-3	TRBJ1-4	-	TGTGCCAGCAGTTACTCGCGCGGGACCGGATTATCTGAACTGTTTTTT	CASSYSRGTGLSELFF
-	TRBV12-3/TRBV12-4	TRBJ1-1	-	TGTGCCAGCAGTTTTAGGGGGAACACTGAAGCTTTCTTT	CASSFRGNTEAFF
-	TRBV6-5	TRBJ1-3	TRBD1	TGTGCCACCATGACAGGGAGCTCTGGAAACACCATATATTTT	CATMTGSSGNTIYF
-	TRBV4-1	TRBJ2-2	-	TGCGCCAGCAGCCGGGGAGGCCCCCCGAACACCGGGGAGCTGTTTTTT	CASSRGGPPNTGELFF
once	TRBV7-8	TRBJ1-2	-	TGTGCCAGCAGCCTGGGACATGGACGGAGCAGTGGAACGGGCTATGGCTACACCTTC	CASSLGHGRSSGTGYGYTF
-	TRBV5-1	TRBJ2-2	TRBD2	TGCGCCAGCAGCTTGTCAACTAGCGGGGGTTCGACCGGGGAGCTGTTTTTT	CASSLSTSGGSTGELFF
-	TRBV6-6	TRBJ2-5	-	TGTGCCAGCACTTTACAGATCCAAGAGACCCAGTACTTC	CASTLQIQETQYF
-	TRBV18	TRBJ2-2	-	TGTGCCAGCTCACCACTGCGGAATTCGAACACCGGGGAGCTGTTTTTT	CASSPLRNSNTGELFF
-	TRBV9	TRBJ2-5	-	TGTGCCAGCAGCGTAGATCCAGGGGGGATAAAGACCCAGTACTTC	CASSVDPGGIKTQYF
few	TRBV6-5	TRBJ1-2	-	TGTGCCAGCAGTTACGCCCGACGGGAAGGCTACACCTTC	CASSYARREGYTF
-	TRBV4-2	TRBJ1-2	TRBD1	TGTGCCAGCAGCCCCAGACAGGGGACGACAAACTATGGCTACACCTTC	CASSPRQGTTNYGYTF
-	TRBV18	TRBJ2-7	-	TGTGCCAGCTCCCTGATAGACTCAGACCCCAGAGAGCAGTACTTC	CASSLIDSDPREQYF
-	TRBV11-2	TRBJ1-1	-	TGTGCCAGCAGCTTATTCACAGAAACTGAAGCTTTCTTT	CASSLFTETEAFF
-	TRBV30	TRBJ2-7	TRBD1	TGTGCCTGGAGAGGGGGACAGGGGGCGTCCTACGAGCAGTACTTC	CAWRGGQGASYEQYF
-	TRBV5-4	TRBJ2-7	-	TGTGCCAGCAGCCCTGGCGGCGGAACCTACGAGCAGTACTTC	CASSPGGGTYEQYF